This T cell receptor (beta chain) was identified during a study of blood T cell repertoires in COVID-19. At the level of the study: The analysed material was cDNA or gDNA that came from T cells, B-cell-depleted T cells, or PBMCs.

The authors' processing: Cell counts per sample came from amplifying reference gene primers. TCRdb's table, derived via immunoSEQ multiplex PCR, lists solely in-frame clones and lacks some. V and J calls and clone size follow that table, whereas D and trimming were derived from the DNA. Of tens of thousands of clones listed, around 76% are singletons. CDR3 length: 14 residues. Germline V CDR1 and CDR2: MDHEN, SYDVKM. The V end lost 3 bases, the J end lost 6 bases, and 14 bases lay between the germline ends. Sequencing was done on a sample of peripheral blood. The chain links TRBV28 to TRBJ1-2; D perhaps matches TRBD1 (5 bases). The TCR originated in a woman older than 75 with active or convalescent COVID-19. CDR3 loop: CASSFNDGGNGYTF. The CDR3 DNA reads TGTGCCAGCAGTTTTAACGACGGGGGTAATGGCTACACCTTC.